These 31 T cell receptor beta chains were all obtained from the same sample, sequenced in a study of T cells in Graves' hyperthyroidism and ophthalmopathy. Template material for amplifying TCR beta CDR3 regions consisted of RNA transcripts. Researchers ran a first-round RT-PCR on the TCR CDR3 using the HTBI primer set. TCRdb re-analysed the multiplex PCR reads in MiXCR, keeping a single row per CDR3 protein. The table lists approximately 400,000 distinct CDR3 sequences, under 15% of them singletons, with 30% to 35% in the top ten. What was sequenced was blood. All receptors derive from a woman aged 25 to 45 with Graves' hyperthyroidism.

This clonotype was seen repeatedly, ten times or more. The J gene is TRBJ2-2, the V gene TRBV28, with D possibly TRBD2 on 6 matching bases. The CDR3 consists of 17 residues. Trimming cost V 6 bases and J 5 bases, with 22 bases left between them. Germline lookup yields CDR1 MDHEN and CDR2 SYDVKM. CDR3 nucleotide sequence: TGTGCCAGCAGCCGATCAAGACGCGGGACTCGAACCGGGGAGCTGTTTTTT. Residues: CASSRSRRGTRTGELFF.

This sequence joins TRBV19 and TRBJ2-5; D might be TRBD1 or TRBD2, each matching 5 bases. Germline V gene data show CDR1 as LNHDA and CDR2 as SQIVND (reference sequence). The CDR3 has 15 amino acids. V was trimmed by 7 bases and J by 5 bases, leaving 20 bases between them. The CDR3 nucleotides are TGTGCCAGTACCCCCCCCGGGGCTCCCCCGGAGACCCAGTACTTC. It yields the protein CASTPPGAPPETQYF.

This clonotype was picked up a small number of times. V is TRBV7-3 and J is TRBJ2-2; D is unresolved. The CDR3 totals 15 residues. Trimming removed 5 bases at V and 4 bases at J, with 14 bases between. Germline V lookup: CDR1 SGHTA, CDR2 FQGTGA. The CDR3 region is CASSQFASTTGELFF. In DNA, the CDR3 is TGTGCCAGCAGCCAATTCGCCTCTACCACCGGGGAGCTGTTTTTT.

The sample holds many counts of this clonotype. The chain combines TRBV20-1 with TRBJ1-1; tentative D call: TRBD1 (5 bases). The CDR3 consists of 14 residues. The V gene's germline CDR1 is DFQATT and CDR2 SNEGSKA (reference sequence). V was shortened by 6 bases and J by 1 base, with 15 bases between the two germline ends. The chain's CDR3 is CSADRGTANTEAFF. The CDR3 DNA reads TGCAGTGCGGACCGCGGGACGGCGAACACTGAAGCTTTCTTT.

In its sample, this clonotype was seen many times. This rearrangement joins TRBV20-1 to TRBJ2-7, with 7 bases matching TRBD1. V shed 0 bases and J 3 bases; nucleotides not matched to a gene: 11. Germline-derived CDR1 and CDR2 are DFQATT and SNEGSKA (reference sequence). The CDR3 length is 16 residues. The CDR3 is CSARDYLRDRIYEQYF. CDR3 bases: TGCAGTGCTAGAGACTACCTCCGGGACAGAATCTACGAGCAGTACTTC.

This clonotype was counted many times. CDR3 bases: TGTGCCAGCGGAGAGCGGTTCCTTCAGTTCTTC. Translating it yields CASGERFLQFF. J is TRBJ2-1 and V is TRBV28, with D perhaps TRBD2 (5 bases). The CDR3 contains 11 residues. Between the trimmed V and J ends, which lost 8 bases and 13 bases, there was a span of 15 bases. Germline V gives CDR1 MDHEN, CDR2 SYDVKM.

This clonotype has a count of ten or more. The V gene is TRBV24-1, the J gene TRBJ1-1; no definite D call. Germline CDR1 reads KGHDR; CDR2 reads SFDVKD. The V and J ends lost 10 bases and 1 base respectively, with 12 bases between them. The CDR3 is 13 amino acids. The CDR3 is CATRDPGNTEAFF. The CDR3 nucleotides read TGTGCCACAAGAGACCCAGGGAACACTGAAGCTTTCTTT.

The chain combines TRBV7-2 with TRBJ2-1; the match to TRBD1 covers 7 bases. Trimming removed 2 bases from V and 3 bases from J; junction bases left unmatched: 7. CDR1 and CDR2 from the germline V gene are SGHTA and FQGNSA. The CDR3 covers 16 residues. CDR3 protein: CASSLPGQSIYNEQFF. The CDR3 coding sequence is TGTGCCAGCAGCTTACCGGGACAGTCAATCTACAATGAGCAGTTCTTC.

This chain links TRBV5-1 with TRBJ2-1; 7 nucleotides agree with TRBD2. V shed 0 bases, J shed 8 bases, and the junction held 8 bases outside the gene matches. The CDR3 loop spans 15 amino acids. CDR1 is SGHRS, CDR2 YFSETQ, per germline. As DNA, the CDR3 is TGCGCCAGCAGCTTGGATGCGGGAGTTCTCTATGAGCAGTTCTTC. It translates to CASSLDAGVLYEQFF. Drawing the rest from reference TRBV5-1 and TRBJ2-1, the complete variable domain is KAGVTQTPRYLIKTRGQQVTLSCSPISGHRSVSWYQQTPGQGLQFLFEYFSETQRNKGNFPGRFSGRQFSNSRSEMNVSTLELGDSALYLCASSLDAGVLYEQFFGPGTRLTVL.

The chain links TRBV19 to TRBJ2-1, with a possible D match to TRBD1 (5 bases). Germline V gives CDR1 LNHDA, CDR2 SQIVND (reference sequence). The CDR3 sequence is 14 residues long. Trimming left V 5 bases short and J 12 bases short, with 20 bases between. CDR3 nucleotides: TGTGCCAGTAGTCCCCGGACGGAGCAGGGTGTGCAGTTCTTC. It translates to CASSPRTEQGVQFF.

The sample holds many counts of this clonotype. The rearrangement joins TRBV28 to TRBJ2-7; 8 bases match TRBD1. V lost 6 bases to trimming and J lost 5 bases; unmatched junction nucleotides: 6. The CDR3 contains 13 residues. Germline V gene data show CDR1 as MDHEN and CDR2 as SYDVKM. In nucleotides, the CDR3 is TGTGCCAGCAGCCCGGACAGGGCCCACGAGCAGTACTTC. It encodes CASSPDRAHEQYF.

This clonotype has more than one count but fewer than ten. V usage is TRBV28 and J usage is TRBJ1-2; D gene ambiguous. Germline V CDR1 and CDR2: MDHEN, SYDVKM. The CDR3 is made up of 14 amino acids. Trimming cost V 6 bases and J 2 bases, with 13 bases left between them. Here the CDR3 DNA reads TGTGCCAGCAGCATACACCTGAGCAACTATGGCTACACCTTC. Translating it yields CASSIHLSNYGYTF.

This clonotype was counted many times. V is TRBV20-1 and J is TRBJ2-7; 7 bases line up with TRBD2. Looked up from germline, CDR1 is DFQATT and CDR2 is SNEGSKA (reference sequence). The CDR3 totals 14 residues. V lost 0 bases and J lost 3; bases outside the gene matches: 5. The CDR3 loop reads CSARDSRGSYEQYF. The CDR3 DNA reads TGCAGTGCTAGAGATAGTCGCGGGAGCTACGAGCAGTACTTC.

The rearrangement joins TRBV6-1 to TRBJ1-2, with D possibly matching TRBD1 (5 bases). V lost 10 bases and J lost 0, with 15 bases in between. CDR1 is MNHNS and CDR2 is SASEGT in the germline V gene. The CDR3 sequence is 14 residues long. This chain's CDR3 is CATYDSNSNYGYTF. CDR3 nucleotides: TGTGCCACCTATGACAGCAACTCTAACTATGGCTACACCTTC.

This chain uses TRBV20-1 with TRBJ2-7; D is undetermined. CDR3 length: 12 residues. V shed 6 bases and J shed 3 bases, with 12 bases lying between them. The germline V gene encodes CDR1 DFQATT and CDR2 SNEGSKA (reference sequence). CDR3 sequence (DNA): TGCAGTGCAGCGCGGAGTTACTACGAGCAGTACTTC. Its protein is CSAARSYYEQYF.

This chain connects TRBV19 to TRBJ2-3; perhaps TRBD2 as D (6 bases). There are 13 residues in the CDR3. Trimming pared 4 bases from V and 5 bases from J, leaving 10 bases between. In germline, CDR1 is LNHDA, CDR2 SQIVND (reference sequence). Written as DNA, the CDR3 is TGTGCCAGTAGTAGCGGGATGGGAGATACGCAGTATTTT. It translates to CASSSGMGDTQYF.

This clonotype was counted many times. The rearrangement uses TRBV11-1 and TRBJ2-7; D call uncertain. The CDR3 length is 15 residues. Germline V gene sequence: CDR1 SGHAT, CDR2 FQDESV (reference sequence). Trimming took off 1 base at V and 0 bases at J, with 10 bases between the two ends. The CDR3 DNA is TGTGCCAGCAGCTTAGGGACCGCAATCTCCTACGAGCAGTACTTC. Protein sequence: CASSLGTAISYEQYF. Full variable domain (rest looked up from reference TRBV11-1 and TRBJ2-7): EAEVAQSPRYKITEKSQAVAFWCDPISGHATLYWYRQILGQGPELLVQFQDESVVDDSQLPKDRFSAERLKGVDSTLKIQPAELGDSAMYLCASSLGTAISYEQYFGPGTRLTVT.

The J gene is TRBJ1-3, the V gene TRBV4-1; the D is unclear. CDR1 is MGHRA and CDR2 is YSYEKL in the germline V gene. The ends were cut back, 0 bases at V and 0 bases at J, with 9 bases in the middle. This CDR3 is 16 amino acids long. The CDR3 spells CASSQERARSGNTIYF. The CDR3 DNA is TGCGCCAGCAGCCAAGAAAGGGCGCGCTCTGGAAACACCATATATTTT.

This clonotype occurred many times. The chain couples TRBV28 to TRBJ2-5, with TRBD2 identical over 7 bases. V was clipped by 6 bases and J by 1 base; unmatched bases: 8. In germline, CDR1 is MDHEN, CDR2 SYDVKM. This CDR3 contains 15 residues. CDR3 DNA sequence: TGTGCCAGCAGGGAAGCCGGGACTACCCAAGAGACCCAGTACTTC. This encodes CASREAGTTQETQYF.

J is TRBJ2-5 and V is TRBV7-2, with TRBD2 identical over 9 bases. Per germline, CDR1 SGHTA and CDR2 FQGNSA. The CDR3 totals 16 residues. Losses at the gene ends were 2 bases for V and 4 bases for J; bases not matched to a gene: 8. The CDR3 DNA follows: TGTGCCAGCAGCTTATATCTGGCGGGAGGGCTAGAGACCCAGTACTTC. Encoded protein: CASSLYLAGGLETQYF.

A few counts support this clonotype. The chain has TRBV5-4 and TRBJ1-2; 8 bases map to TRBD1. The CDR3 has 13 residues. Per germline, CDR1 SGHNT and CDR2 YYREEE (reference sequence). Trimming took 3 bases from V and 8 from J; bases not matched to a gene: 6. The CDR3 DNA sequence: TGTGCCAGCAGCTGGACAGGGTCGCAAGGCTACACCTTC. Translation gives CASSWTGSQGYTF.

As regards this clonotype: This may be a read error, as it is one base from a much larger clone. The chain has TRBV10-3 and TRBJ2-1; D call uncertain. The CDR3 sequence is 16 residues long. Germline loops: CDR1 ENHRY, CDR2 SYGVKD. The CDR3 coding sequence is TGTGCCATCAGTGAGTCGCGGCCAGGAGCGTCCAATGAGCGGTTCTTC. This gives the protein CAISESRPGASNERFF.

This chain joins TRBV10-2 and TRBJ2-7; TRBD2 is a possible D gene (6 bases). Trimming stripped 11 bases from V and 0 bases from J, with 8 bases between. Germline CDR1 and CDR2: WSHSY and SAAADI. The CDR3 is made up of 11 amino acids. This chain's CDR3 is CASGDSYEQYF. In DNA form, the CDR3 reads TGCGCCTCGGGGGACTCCTACGAGCAGTACTTC.

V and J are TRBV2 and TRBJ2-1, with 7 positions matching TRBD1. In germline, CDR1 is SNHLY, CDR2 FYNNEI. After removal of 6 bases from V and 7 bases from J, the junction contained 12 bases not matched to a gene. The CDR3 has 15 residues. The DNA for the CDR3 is TGTGCCAGCAGCTCGAGCCCGGGACAGACAAATGAGCAGTTCTTC. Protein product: CASSSSPGQTNEQFF.

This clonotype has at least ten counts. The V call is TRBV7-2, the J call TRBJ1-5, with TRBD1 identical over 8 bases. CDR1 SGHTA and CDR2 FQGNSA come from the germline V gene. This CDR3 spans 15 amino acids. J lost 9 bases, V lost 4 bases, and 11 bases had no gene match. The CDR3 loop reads CASSSTGAAEGPQHF. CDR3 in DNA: TGTGCCAGCAGCTCGACAGGGGCGGCGGAGGGGCCCCAGCATTTT.

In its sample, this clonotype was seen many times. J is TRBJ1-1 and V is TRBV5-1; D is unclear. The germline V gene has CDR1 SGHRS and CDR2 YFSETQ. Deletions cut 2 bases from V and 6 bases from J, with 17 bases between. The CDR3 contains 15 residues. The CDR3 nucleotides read TGCGCCAGCAGCTTAACCGACTCCCCTGGCGCTGAAGCTTTCTTT. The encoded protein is CASSLTDSPGAEAFF. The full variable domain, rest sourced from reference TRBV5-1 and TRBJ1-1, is KAGVTQTPRYLIKTRGQQVTLSCSPISGHRSVSWYQQTPGQGLQFLFEYFSETQRNKGNFPGRFSGRQFSNSRSEMNVSTLELGDSALYLCASSLTDSPGAEAFFGQGTRLTVV.

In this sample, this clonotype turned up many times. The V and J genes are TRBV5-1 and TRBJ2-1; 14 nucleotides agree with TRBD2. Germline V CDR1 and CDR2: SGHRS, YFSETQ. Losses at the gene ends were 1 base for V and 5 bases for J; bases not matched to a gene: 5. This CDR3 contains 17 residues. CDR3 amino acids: CASSLRLAGGPNNEQFF. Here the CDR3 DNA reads TGCGCCAGCAGCTTGCGACTAGCGGGAGGGCCTAACAATGAGCAGTTCTTC.

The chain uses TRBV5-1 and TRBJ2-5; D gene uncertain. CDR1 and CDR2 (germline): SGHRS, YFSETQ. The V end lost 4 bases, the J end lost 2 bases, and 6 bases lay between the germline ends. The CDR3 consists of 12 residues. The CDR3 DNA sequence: TGCGCCAGCAGCAACCTACAAGAGACCCAGTACTTC. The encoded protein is CASSNLQETQYF. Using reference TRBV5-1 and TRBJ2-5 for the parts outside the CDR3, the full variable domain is KAGVTQTPRYLIKTRGQQVTLSCSPISGHRSVSWYQQTPGQGLQFLFEYFSETQRNKGNFPGRFSGRQFSNSRSEMNVSTLELGDSALYLCASSNLQETQYFGPGTRLLVL.

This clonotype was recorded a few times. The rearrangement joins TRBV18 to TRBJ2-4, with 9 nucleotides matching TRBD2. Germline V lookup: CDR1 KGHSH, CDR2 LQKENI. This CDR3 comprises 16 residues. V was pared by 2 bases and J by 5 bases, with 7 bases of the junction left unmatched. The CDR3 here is CASSPSAGGPQNIQYF. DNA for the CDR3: TGTGCCAGCTCACCATCGGCGGGAGGGCCCCAAAACATTCAGTACTTC.

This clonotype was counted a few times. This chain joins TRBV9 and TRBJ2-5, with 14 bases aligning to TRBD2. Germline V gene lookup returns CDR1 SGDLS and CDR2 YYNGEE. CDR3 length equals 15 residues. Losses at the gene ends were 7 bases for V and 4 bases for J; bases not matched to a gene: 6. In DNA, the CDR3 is TGTGCCAGCGGGGGGACTAGCGGGAGCGGAGAGACCCAGTACTTC. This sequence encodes CASGGTSGSGETQYF.

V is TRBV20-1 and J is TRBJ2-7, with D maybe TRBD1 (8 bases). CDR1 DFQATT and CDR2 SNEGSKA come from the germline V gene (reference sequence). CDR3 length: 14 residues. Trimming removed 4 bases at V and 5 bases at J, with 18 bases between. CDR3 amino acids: CSAISGTGVHEQYF. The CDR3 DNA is TGCAGTGCTATAAGCGGGACAGGTGTCCACGAGCAGTACTTC.